Following are 20 T cell receptor beta chains from one sample sequenced in a study of Japanese encephalitis immunity and Zika vaccine responses. CFSE-labeled PBMCs were cultured 5 to 6 days with peptide pools, each at about 1.1 ug/mL. The sort collected unfixed, live, CD56-CD19-CD16-CD3+CD4+ CFSE-low proliferating CD4 T cells. Using its own MiXCR run on the 5' RACE reads, TCRdb lists one record per CDR3 protein. The sample has approximately 500 distinct CDR3 sequences, around 2.5% seen once. The sequences come from antigen-activated CD4+ T cells from blood, cultured, collected during a Zika inactivated vaccine study. The origin of the receptors is an adult woman who received an inactivated Zika virus vaccine.

By share of the sample, this clonotype is medium-sized. The J gene is TRBJ1-1, the V gene TRBV28; D uncertain. V was clipped by 3 bases and J by 0 bases, with 8 bases between them. The CDR3 has 14 residues. Germline V gene data show CDR1 as MDHEN and CDR2 as SYDVKM. The CDR3 protein is CASSFRNVNTEAFF. The CDR3 bases are TGTGCCAGCAGTTTTAGGAACGTGAACACTGAAGCTTTCTTT.

In this sample, this clonotype is medium-sized. The CDR3 is CSVQGEANYGYTF. Here the CDR3 DNA reads TGCAGCGTACAGGGGGAAGCTAACTATGGCTACACCTTC. V usage is TRBV29-1 and J usage is TRBJ1-2; TRBD1 matches at 8 bases. CDR3 length: 13 amino acids. V trimming: 6 bases; J trimming: 0 bases; junction bases outside the gene matches: 3. The germline V gene has CDR1 SQVTM and CDR2 ANQGSEA.

In this sample, this clonotype is large (0.1 to 1%). The genes are TRBV5-6 and TRBJ1-2; D gene unclear. V was shortened by 5 bases and J by 4 bases, with 15 bases between the two germline ends. Germline V CDR1 and CDR2: SGHDT, YYEEEE. CDR3 size: 14 residues. The CDR3 reads CASSPSREFYGYTF. CDR3 in DNA: TGTGCCAGCAGTCCCTCGAGGGAGTTCTATGGCTACACCTTC.

Many counts were recorded for this clonotype. The rearrangement uses TRBV6-6 and TRBJ2-1, with D unresolved. The DNA matches TRBJ2-7 better at its end, which makes the J call doubtful. Germline V lookup: CDR1 MNHNY, CDR2 SVGAGI (reference sequence). The CDR3 runs 12 residues. The CDR3 nucleotides are TGTGCCAGCAGTCCTAGTTCCGCGGAGCAGTACTTC. Amino acid sequence: CASSPSSAEQYF.

By frequency in the sample, this clonotype is medium-sized. V usage is TRBV20-1 and J usage is TRBJ2-5; D gene ambiguous. Germline CDR1 is DFQATT and CDR2 is SNEGSKA (reference sequence). This CDR3 has 16 amino acids. V was clipped by 0 bases and J by 4 bases, with 18 bases between them. The CDR3 DNA is TGCAGTGCTAGAGATAATCAGGAAGGACCACGAGAGACCCAGTACTTC. Translated: CSARDNQEGPRETQYF.

This clonotype counts as medium-sized. This chain joins TRBV5-1 and TRBJ2-5; possible D gene TRBD1, 5 bases. This CDR3 has 14 residues. Trimming took off 1 base at V and 5 bases at J, with 12 bases between the two ends. Per the germline V gene, CDR1 is SGHRS and CDR2 is YFSETQ. The CDR3 nucleotides are TGCGCCAGCAGCTTGATAGGGGTAATGGAGACCCAGTACTTC. This encodes CASSLIGVMETQYF.

This clonotype is labeled as medium-sized (0.01 to 0.1%). The rearrangement uses TRBV30 and TRBJ1-4; 7 bases are a match to TRBD1. V trimming: 3 bases; J trimming: 4 bases; junction bases outside the gene matches: 5. Germline CDR1 and CDR2: GTSNPN and SVGIG (reference sequence). The CDR3 extends over 14 amino acids. CDR3 protein: CAWRGRDSNEKLFF. The CDR3 DNA follows: TGTGCCTGGAGGGGCCGGGACAGTAATGAAAAACTGTTTTTT.

This clonotype is medium-sized in the sample. The rearrangement joins TRBV28 to TRBJ2-7; D may be TRBD2 (6 bases). There are 15 residues in the CDR3. Per germline, CDR1 MDHEN and CDR2 SYDVKM. The germline V and J ends were trimmed by 6 bases and 3 bases, with 18 bases remaining between them. The CDR3 DNA reads as TGTGCCAGCAGAACTGCCGGACTAATAAACTACGAGCAGTACTTC. It translates to CASRTAGLINYEQYF. The full variable domain, with the rest looked up from reference TRBV28 and TRBJ2-7, is DVKVTQSSRYLVKRTGEKVFLECVQDMDHENMFWYRQDPGLGLRLIYFSYDVKMKEKGDIPEGYSVSREKKERFSLILESASTNQTSMYLCASRTAGLINYEQYFGPGTRLTVT.

This clonotype qualifies as large (0.1 to 1%). The CDR3, as DNA: TGTGCCAGCAGCTTAACATGGATGACAGGGAAGGGCTACAATGAGCAGTTCTTC. Translated: CASSLTWMTGKGYNEQFF. The chain carries TRBV7-3 and TRBJ2-1, with 7 bases that match TRBD1. The CDR3 extends over 18 amino acids. Trimming cost V 0 bases and J 3 bases; bases outside gene matches: 11. Germline CDR1 reads SGHTA; CDR2 reads FQGTGA.

This clonotype is termed medium-sized (0.01 to 0.1%). The CDR3 here is CASSYVGGSGMWSTDTQYF. The CDR3 DNA reads TGTGCCAGCAGTTACGTCGGAGGTAGCGGGATGTGGAGCACAGATACGCAGTATTTT. This sequence joins TRBV6-6 and TRBJ2-3, with 8 bases lining up with TRBD2. Germline V gives CDR1 MNHNY, CDR2 SVGAGI (reference sequence). This CDR3 has 19 residues. V shed 2 bases, J shed 0 bases, and the junction held 13 bases outside the gene matches.

This clonotype was seen repeatedly, ten times or more. The chain carries TRBV5-1 and TRBJ2-5; D is undetermined. With 0 bases removed from V and 5 bases from J, the gap between germline ends came to 17 bases. The CDR3 sequence is 16 residues long. CDR1 and CDR2 (germline): SGHRS, YFSETQ. This CDR3 reads CASSLAYNPRGETQYF. The CDR3 region has the DNA TGCGCCAGCAGCTTGGCCTACAACCCGCGTGGGGAGACCCAGTACTTC.

This clonotype has only a few counts. The rearrangement links TRBV6-6 to TRBJ2-7; TRBD1 matches 7 bases. CDR1 and CDR2 from the germline V gene are MNHNY and SVGAGI (reference sequence). The V and J ends lost 6 bases and 3 bases, in that order; junction bases with no gene match: 11. This CDR3 comprises 15 residues. The CDR3 nucleotides are TGTGCCAGCAGCCGCCCGGGACAGAGACTCTACGAGCAGTACTTC. This gives the protein CASSRPGQRLYEQYF.

Judged by abundance, this clonotype is large. The genes are TRBV5-1 and TRBJ1-6, with 11 bases lining up with TRBD1. The CDR3 extends over 15 amino acids. After removal of 3 bases from V and 10 bases from J, the junction contained 6 bases not matched to a gene. Germline V gene data show CDR1 as SGHRS and CDR2 as YFSETQ. The CDR3, as DNA: TGCGCCAGCAGCTGGATGGGACAGGGGGAATCACCCCTCCACTTT. Residues: CASSWMGQGESPLHF.

This clonotype is deemed large. The rearrangement links TRBV5-6 to TRBJ2-7; D perhaps matches TRBD1 (6 bases). Trimming removed 4 bases from V and 5 bases from J, with 13 bases in between. The CDR3 contains 13 residues. The germline CDR1 and CDR2 sequences are SGHDT and YYEEEE. The CDR3: CASSRVGGNEQYF. CDR3 in DNA: TGTGCCAGCAGCCGCGTTGGGGGCAACGAGCAGTACTTC. The full variable domain, its missing parts supplied by reference TRBV5-6 and TRBJ2-7, is DAGVTQSPTHLIKTRGQQVTLRCSPKSGHDTVSWYQQALGQGPQFIFQYYEEEERQRGNFPDRFSGHQFPNYSSELNVNALLLGDSALYLCASSRVGGNEQYFGPGTRLTVT.

In its sample, this clonotype ranks as large. This chain uses TRBV27 with TRBJ1-4; 9 bases fit TRBD1. Germline assignment: CDR1 MNHEY and CDR2 SMNVEV (reference sequence). The CDR3 sequence is 15 residues long. The junction had 3 bases not matched to a gene; V was cut back by 4 bases and J by 3 bases. DNA for the CDR3: TGTGCCAGCAGTTACAGGGGGCGGTCTAATGAAAAACTGTTTTTT. It codes for CASSYRGRSNEKLFF.

This clonotype is medium-sized by share. The genes are TRBV20-1 and TRBJ1-6; D unclear. The V gene lost 0 bases and the J gene lost 8 bases, with 20 bases spanning the gap. Germline loops: CDR1 DFQATT, CDR2 SNEGSKA (reference sequence). This CDR3 is built from 17 residues. Written as DNA, the CDR3 is TGCAGTGCTAGAGATTTCAGATGGCAGGCTCGGGATTCACCCCTCCACTTT. Its protein is CSARDFRWQARDSPLHF.

Sample share makes this clonotype medium-sized (0.01 to 0.1%). The rearrangement joins TRBV5-6 to TRBJ1-2; no reliable D call. Per the germline V gene, CDR1 is SGHDT and CDR2 is YYEEEE. Trimming took off 2 bases at V and 8 bases at J, with 13 bases between the two ends. The CDR3 totals 13 residues. Written as DNA, the CDR3 is TGTGCCAGCAGCTTCACGGGGATTAAAGGCTACACCTTC. This sequence encodes CASSFTGIKGYTF.

This clonotype qualifies as large. The CDR3 is CASSPSPTSGETQYF. The CDR3 nucleotides read TGTGCCAGCAGCCCGTCCCCGACTAGCGGCGAGACCCAGTACTTC. V and J are TRBV9 and TRBJ2-5, with 9 bases aligning to TRBD2. Germline values: CDR1 SGDLS, CDR2 YYNGEE. Losses at the gene ends were 4 bases for V and 5 bases for J; bases not matched to a gene: 9. The CDR3 contains 15 residues.

This clonotype is labeled as medium-sized. The chain couples TRBV24-1 to TRBJ2-1; maybe TRBD2 (5 bases). Germline V lookup: CDR1 KGHDR, CDR2 SFDVKD. Trimming stripped 6 bases from V and 5 bases from J, with 19 bases between. The CDR3 runs 16 residues. Here the CDR3 DNA reads TGTGCCACCAGTCCTTACACGGGATCTAATCACAATGAGCAGTTCTTC. Protein: CATSPYTGSNHNEQFF.

This clonotype has just a few counts. The genes are TRBV5-6 and TRBJ1-3; 7 bases are a match to TRBD1. V lost 2 bases, J lost 2 bases, and 1 base stayed unmatched. Germline V gives CDR1 SGHDT, CDR2 YYEEEE. This CDR3 comprises 14 residues. DNA for the CDR3: TGTGCCAGCAGCTTCACAGGGGCTGGAAACACCATATATTTT. As protein: CASSFTGAGNTIYF.